The source of this T cell receptor beta chain is a study of blood T cell repertoires in COVID-19. Turning to the study itself: From the United States, Italy and Spain came samples of acute and convalescent COVID-19. T cells, B-cell-depleted T cells, or PBMCs provided the cDNA or gDNA that served as material.

How the authors handled the data: Amplification with reference gene primers provided the estimates of nucleated cell counts. Some clones are missing from TCRdb's copy, which holds only in-frame ones; the method was immunoSEQ multiplex PCR. V, J and clone size were drawn from that table, and D and trimming were deduced from the DNA. The sample yields 55,000 to 80,000 clones, roughly 86% seen once. The CDR3 spans 14 residues. Germline loops: CDR1 LNHDA, CDR2 SQIVND (reference sequence). V trimming: 6 bases; J trimming: 9 bases; junction bases outside the gene matches: 4. The source is a man in his 70s with acute or convalescent COVID-19. The material sequenced was peripheral blood. This chain connects TRBV19 to TRBJ2-1, with TRBD2 matching 14 bases. CDR3 DNA sequence: TGTGCCAGTAGGGGACTAGCGGGAGTCGGTGAGCAGTTCTTC. Translated: CASRGLAGVGEQFF. The full variable domain, with the rest looked up from reference TRBV19 and TRBJ2-1, is DGGITQSPKYLFRKEGQNVTLSCEQNLNHDAMYWYRQDPGQGLRLIYYSQIVNDFQKGDIAEGYSVSREKKESFPLTVTSAQKNPTAFYLCASRGLAGVGEQFFGPGTRLTVL.